A selection of T cell receptor beta chains follows, all from one sample in a study of blood T cells in healthy people across ages. TCRdb ran MiXCR on the 5' RACE reads and lists one entry per CDR3 protein. The sample lists about 830,000 distinct CDR3 sequences; 58% were seen once. Sequenced input: blood. All receptors derive from a man aged 25-45 years in good health. Both conserved end residues are part of each CDR3. D genes are given only for firm matches. Size is omitted from some rows. Given values are once, few, many or a class for expanded clones.

abundance: NA; len: 18; j_gene: TRBJ1-5; d_gene: NA; v_gene: TRBV18; CDR3aa: CASSPRVPGQITNQPQHF; CDR3nt: TGTGCCAGCTCACCACGGGTCCCGGGGCAAATAACTAATCAGCCCCAGCATTTT
abundance: NA; len: 15; j_gene: TRBJ2-5; d_gene: TRBD1; v_gene: TRBV29-1; CDR3aa: CSVTTGGGFQETQYF; CDR3nt: TGCAGCGTAACAACAGGGGGCGGATTTCAAGAGACCCAGTACTTC
abundance: few; len: 14; j_gene: TRBJ2-7; d_gene: NA; v_gene: TRBV7-2; CDR3aa: CASSSGLALREQYF; CDR3nt: TGTGCCAGCAGCTCGGGTTTGGCCCTTAGGGAGCAGTACTTC
abundance: NA; len: 15; j_gene: TRBJ2-3; d_gene: NA; v_gene: TRBV7-3; CDR3aa: CVSSVSGQVTDTQYF; CDR3nt: TGTGTCAGCAGCGTTAGTGGCCAGGTCACAGATACGCAGTATTTT
abundance: NA; len: 14; j_gene: TRBJ2-4; d_gene: NA; v_gene: TRBV5-1; CDR3aa: CASSWDGAKNIQYF; CDR3nt: TGCGCCAGCAGCTGGGACGGAGCCAAAAACATTCAGTACTTC
abundance: NA; len: 14; j_gene: TRBJ1-1; d_gene: TRBD1; v_gene: TRBV12-3/TRBV12-4; CDR3aa: CATQRGQGGTEAFF; CDR3nt: TGTGCCACCCAACGAGGACAGGGGGGCACTGAAGCTTTCTTT
abundance: NA; len: 14; j_gene: TRBJ2-7; d_gene: NA; v_gene: TRBV5-1; CDR3aa: CASSLDRVYDEQYF; CDR3nt: TGCGCCAGCAGCTTGGACAGGGTGTACGACGAGCAGTACTTC
abundance: few; len: 13; j_gene: TRBJ2-7; d_gene: NA; v_gene: TRBV7-2; CDR3aa: CASSLPQAYEQYF; CDR3nt: TGTGCCAGCAGCTTACCCCAGGCCTACGAGCAGTACTTC
abundance: NA; len: 17; j_gene: TRBJ2-2; d_gene: TRBD2; v_gene: TRBV5-1; CDR3aa: CASSSGLPAGGPGELFF; CDR3nt: TGCGCCAGCAGTTCAGGTCTCCCAGCGGGGGGGCCCGGGGAGCTGTTTTTT
abundance: few; len: 13; j_gene: TRBJ2-5; d_gene: TRBD2; v_gene: TRBV29-1; CDR3aa: CSVVGTSRETQYF; CDR3nt: TGCAGCGTGGTTGGGACTAGCCGGGAGACCCAGTACTTC
abundance: NA; len: 16; j_gene: TRBJ2-5; d_gene: TRBD2; v_gene: TRBV28; CDR3aa: CASSLYAGGAGETQYF; CDR3nt: TGTGCCAGCAGTTTATATGCGGGAGGGGCCGGGGAGACCCAGTACTTC
abundance: NA; len: 17; j_gene: TRBJ2-4; d_gene: NA; v_gene: TRBV7-9; CDR3aa: CASSSNGAGRDKNIQYF; CDR3nt: TGTGCCAGCAGCTCCAATGGGGCGGGACGGGATAAAAACATTCAGTACTTC
abundance: NA; len: 16; j_gene: TRBJ2-1; d_gene: NA; v_gene: TRBV7-8; CDR3aa: CASSSSVVLPPPEQFF; CDR3nt: TGTGCCAGCAGCTCATCCGTCGTGCTACCGCCTCCCGAGCAGTTCTTC
abundance: NA; len: 14; j_gene: TRBJ2-5; d_gene: NA; v_gene: TRBV28; CDR3aa: CASSFAGGTETQYF; CDR3nt: TGTGCCAGCAGTTTTGCGGGCGGGACGGAGACCCAGTACTTC
abundance: NA; len: 16; j_gene: TRBJ2-1; d_gene: TRBD2; v_gene: TRBV20-1; CDR3aa: CSADGTSGGAVNEQFF; CDR3nt: TGCAGTGCTGACGGGACTAGCGGGGGGGCTGTCAATGAGCAGTTCTTC
abundance: NA; len: 14; j_gene: TRBJ2-5; d_gene: TRBD1; v_gene: TRBV6-2/TRBV6-3; CDR3aa: CASSYSDRVQTQYF; CDR3nt: TGTGCCAGCAGTTACTCGGACAGGGTGCAGACCCAGTACTTC
abundance: NA; len: 14; j_gene: TRBJ2-1; d_gene: NA; v_gene: TRBV29-1; CDR3aa: CSVGGGDRNNEQFF; CDR3nt: TGCAGCGTTGGGGGGGGGGACAGGAACAATGAGCAGTTCTTC
abundance: NA; len: 12; j_gene: TRBJ1-1; d_gene: NA; v_gene: TRBV7-2; CDR3aa: CASSPEQGQAFF; CDR3nt: TGTGCCAGCAGCCCGGAACAGGGACAAGCTTTCTTT
abundance: NA; len: 14; j_gene: TRBJ1-2; d_gene: NA; v_gene: TRBV7-9; CDR3aa: CASSFVGTNYGYTF; CDR3nt: TGTGCCAGCAGCTTCGTAGGGACTAACTATGGCTACACCTTC
abundance: few; len: 13; j_gene: TRBJ2-7; d_gene: NA; v_gene: TRBV29-1; CDR3aa: CSVELGLHGEQYF; CDR3nt: TGCAGCGTAGAGTTGGGACTTCACGGCGAGCAGTACTTC
abundance: NA; len: 16; j_gene: TRBJ2-1; d_gene: TRBD2; v_gene: TRBV11-2; CDR3aa: CASSLRLAGVLNEQFF; CDR3nt: TGTGCCAGCAGCTTACGGCTAGCGGGAGTTCTAAATGAGCAGTTCTTC
abundance: NA; len: 13; j_gene: TRBJ2-3; d_gene: NA; v_gene: TRBV20-1; CDR3aa: CSAFEGGPGSQYF; CDR3nt: TGCAGTGCTTTCGAGGGGGGCCCCGGGTCGCAGTATTTT
abundance: NA; len: 16; j_gene: TRBJ2-1; d_gene: NA; v_gene: TRBV7-2; CDR3aa: CASSLFRAGRGNEQFF; CDR3nt: TGTGCCAGCAGCTTATTCCGGGCAGGTCGCGGCAATGAGCAGTTCTTC
abundance: NA; len: 14; j_gene: TRBJ2-1; d_gene: NA; v_gene: TRBV20-1; CDR3aa: CSAPGTGPYNEQFF; CDR3nt: TGCAGTGCGCCCGGGACGGGGCCCTACAATGAGCAGTTCTTC
abundance: NA; len: 14; j_gene: TRBJ2-3; d_gene: NA; v_gene: TRBV6-5; CDR3aa: CASSYVDSTDTQYF; CDR3nt: TGTGCCAGCAGTTACGTGGACAGCACAGATACGCAGTATTTT
abundance: NA; len: 12; j_gene: TRBJ2-7; d_gene: NA; v_gene: TRBV12-3/TRBV12-4; CDR3aa: CATSTGIYEQYF; CDR3nt: TGTGCCACCTCTACAGGAATCTACGAGCAGTACTTC
abundance: NA; len: 13; j_gene: TRBJ1-1; d_gene: NA; v_gene: TRBV29-1; CDR3aa: CSVPGAVNTEAFF; CDR3nt: TGCAGCGTTCCCGGGGCCGTGAACACTGAAGCTTTCTTT
abundance: NA; len: 14; j_gene: TRBJ2-5; d_gene: TRBD2; v_gene: TRBV6-5; CDR3aa: CASSGLALLNEQYF; CDR3nt: TGTGCCAGCTCGGGACTAGCCCTTCTCAATGAGCAGTACTTC
abundance: NA; len: 12; j_gene: TRBJ2-1; d_gene: TRBD2; v_gene: TRBV20-1; CDR3aa: CSATLAGLEQFF; CDR3nt: TGCAGTGCTACTCTAGCGGGTTTGGAGCAGTTCTTC
abundance: few; len: 17; j_gene: TRBJ2-7; d_gene: TRBD1; v_gene: TRBV4-1; CDR3aa: CASSQAVGRGQTYEQYF; CDR3nt: TGCGCCAGCAGCCAAGCTGTTGGCAGGGGGCAAACCTACGAGCAGTACTTT
abundance: NA; len: 11; j_gene: TRBJ2-5; d_gene: NA; v_gene: TRBV5-1; CDR3aa: CASTVLGTQYF; CDR3nt: TGCGCCAGCACGGTGCTCGGGACCCAGTACTTC
abundance: few; len: 15; j_gene: TRBJ2-4; d_gene: TRBD2; v_gene: TRBV5-1; CDR3aa: CASSATSVAKNIQYF; CDR3nt: TGCGCCAGCAGCGCTACTAGCGTTGCCAAAAACATTCAGTACTTC
abundance: NA; len: 14; j_gene: TRBJ2-1; d_gene: NA; v_gene: TRBV12-3/TRBV12-4; CDR3aa: CASSVEGYHNEQFF; CDR3nt: TGTGCCAGCAGTGTAGAGGGGTACCACAATGAGCAGTTCTTC
abundance: many; len: 15; j_gene: TRBJ1-1; d_gene: NA; v_gene: TRBV3-1; CDR3aa: CASSQGTASGTEAFF; CDR3nt: TGTGCCAGCAGCCAAGGGACAGCCTCCGGCACTGAAGCTTTCTTT
abundance: NA; len: 12; j_gene: TRBJ2-3; d_gene: NA; v_gene: TRBV9; CDR3aa: CASSVVLDTQYF; CDR3nt: TGTGCCAGCAGCGTAGTATTAGATACGCAGTATTTT
abundance: NA; len: 15; j_gene: TRBJ2-7; d_gene: NA; v_gene: TRBV5-1; CDR3aa: CASSPQVGAPLEQYF; CDR3nt: TGCGCCAGCAGCCCCCAAGTAGGGGCCCCTCTCGAGCAGTACTTC
abundance: once; len: 17; j_gene: TRBJ1-1; d_gene: NA; v_gene: TRBV11-1; CDR3aa: CASSHVWATMDSKETFF; CDR3nt: TGTGCCAGCAGCCACGTGTGGGCCACGATGGACAGCAAGGAAACTTTCTTT
abundance: NA; len: 12; j_gene: TRBJ2-5; d_gene: NA; v_gene: TRBV7-2; CDR3aa: CASSLPARGQYF; CDR3nt: TGTGCCAGCAGCTTACCCGCCCGCGGGCAGTACTTC
abundance: NA; len: 15; j_gene: TRBJ1-4; d_gene: NA; v_gene: TRBV12-3/TRBV12-4; CDR3aa: CASSHGGATNEKLFF; CDR3nt: TGTGCCAGCAGCCACGGGGGGGCAACTAATGAAAAACTGTTTTTT
abundance: NA; len: 17; j_gene: TRBJ2-3; d_gene: TRBD1; v_gene: TRBV27; CDR3aa: CASPNRDRGASTDTQYF; CDR3nt: TGTGCCAGCCCTAACCGGGACAGGGGTGCTAGCACAGATACGCAGTATTTT
abundance: NA; len: 11; j_gene: TRBJ2-5; d_gene: NA; v_gene: TRBV7-9; CDR3aa: CASSAVGAQYF; CDR3nt: TGTGCCAGCAGCGCCGTTGGGGCGCAGTACTTC
abundance: NA; len: 15; j_gene: TRBJ1-4; d_gene: NA; v_gene: TRBV18; CDR3aa: CASSPFDATNEKLFF; CDR3nt: TGTGCCAGCTCACCGTTCGATGCAACTAATGAAAAACTGTTTTTT
abundance: NA; len: 11; j_gene: TRBJ2-7; d_gene: NA; v_gene: TRBV3-1; CDR3aa: CASSGNDEQYF; CDR3nt: TGTGCCAGCTCCGGAAACGACGAGCAGTACTTC
abundance: NA; len: 15; j_gene: TRBJ2-5; d_gene: NA; v_gene: TRBV29-1; CDR3aa: CSVRPGTGWQETQYF; CDR3nt: TGCAGCGTTAGACCAGGGACGGGGTGGCAAGAGACCCAGTACTTC
abundance: NA; len: 14; j_gene: TRBJ2-7; d_gene: NA; v_gene: TRBV7-8; CDR3aa: CASSPPGALYEQYF; CDR3nt: TGTGCCAGCTCACCACCGGGGGCCCTATACGAGCAGTACTTC
abundance: NA; len: 15; j_gene: TRBJ2-5; d_gene: NA; v_gene: TRBV10-3; CDR3aa: CAISDRSRAQETQYF; CDR3nt: TGTGCCATCAGTGACCGGAGCAGGGCTCAAGAGACCCAGTACTTC
abundance: NA; len: 16; j_gene: TRBJ2-1; d_gene: TRBD2; v_gene: TRBV5-1; CDR3aa: CASSSIGSSGRDEQFF; CDR3nt: TGCGCCAGCAGCTCAATTGGCTCTAGCGGGAGGGATGAGCAGTTCTTC
abundance: once; len: 11; j_gene: TRBJ2-4; d_gene: NA; v_gene: TRBV28; CDR3aa: CASSSTSAQYF; CDR3nt: TGTGCCAGCAGTTCCACTAGTGCTCAGTACTTC
abundance: NA; len: 14; j_gene: TRBJ1-1; d_gene: NA; v_gene: TRBV6-6; CDR3aa: CASSYLFGRAEAFF; CDR3nt: TGTGCCAGCAGTTACCTCTTCGGGCGGGCTGAAGCTTTCTTT
abundance: NA; len: 15; j_gene: TRBJ1-2; d_gene: TRBD1; v_gene: TRBV6-5; CDR3aa: CASSSGQGAGYGYTF; CDR3nt: TGTGCCAGCAGTTCTGGACAGGGGGCGGGCTATGGCTACACCTTC
abundance: NA; len: 15; j_gene: TRBJ2-1; d_gene: NA; v_gene: TRBV20-1; CDR3aa: CSARVVGSNSYEQFF; CDR3nt: TGCAGTGCTAGAGTGGTCGGCTCAAACTCCTACGAGCAGTTCTTC
abundance: NA; len: 12; j_gene: TRBJ2-5; d_gene: NA; v_gene: TRBV2; CDR3aa: CASVALEETQYF; CDR3nt: TGTGCCAGCGTGGCCCTAGAAGAGACCCAGTACTTC
abundance: NA; len: 14; j_gene: TRBJ1-1; d_gene: TRBD1; v_gene: TRBV28; CDR3aa: CASRWTGTFTEAFF; CDR3nt: TGTGCCAGCCGCTGGACAGGGACCTTCACTGAAGCTTTCTTT
abundance: NA; len: 14; j_gene: TRBJ1-2; d_gene: NA; v_gene: TRBV11-2; CDR3aa: CASSFGYGGYGYTF; CDR3nt: TGTGCCAGCAGCTTTGGGTACGGGGGCTATGGCTACACCTTC
abundance: few; len: 15; j_gene: TRBJ2-3; d_gene: TRBD2; v_gene: TRBV7-6; CDR3aa: CASSPSGGAVDTQYF; CDR3nt: TGTGCCAGCAGTCCGAGCGGGGGGGCAGTAGATACGCAGTATTTT
abundance: NA; len: 15; j_gene: TRBJ2-7; d_gene: TRBD2; v_gene: TRBV12-3/TRBV12-4; CDR3aa: CASSLYSGGIYEQYF; CDR3nt: TGTGCCAGCAGTTTATATAGCGGGGGTATCTACGAGCAGTACTTC
abundance: NA; len: 16; j_gene: TRBJ2-1; d_gene: NA; v_gene: TRBV12-3/TRBV12-4; CDR3aa: CASSLSTLSSYNEQFF; CDR3nt: TGTGCCAGCAGTTTATCTACGCTTAGCTCCTACAATGAGCAGTTCTTC
abundance: NA; len: 14; j_gene: TRBJ2-5; d_gene: TRBD1; v_gene: TRBV9; CDR3aa: CASSDGTVGETQYF; CDR3nt: TGTGCCAGCAGCGATGGGACAGTGGGGGAGACCCAGTACTTC
abundance: few; len: 12; j_gene: TRBJ1-2; d_gene: NA; v_gene: TRBV6-6; CDR3aa: CASSAGAYGYTF; CDR3nt: TGTGCCAGCAGTGCTGGAGCTTATGGCTACACCTTC
abundance: NA; len: 14; j_gene: TRBJ1-1; d_gene: NA; v_gene: TRBV6-6; CDR3aa: CASSYSRGRTEAFF; CDR3nt: TGTGCCAGCAGTTACTCGAGAGGGAGAACTGAAGCTTTCTTT